One and the same sample provided the 10 T cell receptor beta chains below, sequenced in a study of blood T cell repertoires in COVID-19 (dated by TCRdb to the early 2020s). The library relied on the immunoSEQ multiplex PCR assay. The source is immuneACCESS, and TCRdb retained only in-frame sequences with V and J called. Part of the clones is not carried over; for the studies checked, unresolved V genes explain less than half of this, and the remainder is unexplained. In this sample the table shows around 41,000 clones, 90% to 95% of which occur a single time. The ten biggest clones cover roughly 5.2% of the sample. The sample taken for sequencing was peripheral blood. These receptors all come from a human donor in a cohort sampled during active COVID-19.

In its sample, this clone was seen once. This sequence joins TRBV5-1 and TRBJ2-3; the match to TRBD1 covers 7 bases. The CDR3 extends over 17 amino acids. Germline V CDR1 and CDR2: SGHRS, YFSETQ. V was clipped by 4 bases and J by 0 bases; unmatched bases: 11. CDR3: CASSQGGKGISTDTQYF. CDR3 bases: TGCGCCAGCAGCCAAGGGGGCAAGGGTATTAGCACAGATACGCAGTATTTT.

The V gene is TRBV19, the J gene TRBJ1-2, with unresolved D. The V and J ends lost 1 base and 4 bases respectively, with 10 bases between them. The CDR3 is 14 residues long. Germline V lookup: CDR1 LNHDA, CDR2 SQIVND (reference sequence). DNA of the CDR3: TGTGCCAGTAGTATAGCAGCAGGCACCTATGGCTACACCTTC. Translated: CASSIAAGTYGYTF.

The rearrangement links TRBV6-6 to TRBJ1-1; no clear D gene. In germline, CDR1 is MNHNY, CDR2 SVGAGI (reference sequence). V shed 6 bases and J shed 7 bases, with 12 bases lying between them. The CDR3 spans 12 residues. This CDR3 is CASSLGRSEAFF. In DNA form, the CDR3 reads TGTGCCAGCAGCCTGGGCCGCAGTGAAGCTTTCTTT.

V usage is TRBV11-1 and J usage is TRBJ1-5, with unresolved D. V shed 3 bases and J shed 3 bases, with 6 bases lying between them. The CDR3 totals 13 residues. The germline CDR1 and CDR2 sequences are SGHAT and FQDESV (reference sequence). CDR3 region: CASSFGINQPQHF. CDR3 DNA: TGTGCCAGCAGCTTCGGGATCAATCAGCCCCAGCATTTT.

This clone was found once. The CDR3 loop is CASSNYGQAGFSSYNSPLHF. The CDR3 DNA reads TGTGCCAGTAGTAACTACGGACAGGCTGGGTTCAGCTCCTATAATTCACCCCTCCACTTT. V gene TRBV19 combines with J gene TRBJ1-6; 7 bases line up with TRBD1. The CDR3 consists of 20 residues. V dropped 4 bases and J dropped 0; count of bases not matched to a gene: 15. Germline-derived CDR1 and CDR2 are LNHDA and SQIVND (reference sequence). The complete variable domain, with remaining parts taken from reference TRBV19 and TRBJ1-6, reads DGGITQSPKYLFRKEGQNVTLSCEQNLNHDAMYWYRQDPGQGLRLIYYSQIVNDFQKGDIAEGYSVSREKKESFPLTVTSAQKNPTAFYLCASSNYGQAGFSSYNSPLHFGNGTRLTVT.

The CDR3 region is CASSQQGAIYGYTF. The CDR3 nucleotides read TGTGCCAGCAGCCAACAGGGGGCGATCTATGGCTACACCTTC. V usage is TRBV6-2 or TRBV6-3 and J usage is TRBJ1-2, with 9 bases fitting TRBD1. With V trimmed by 6 bases and J by 4 bases, 6 bases remained unmatched. The V gene's germline CDR1 is MNHEY and CDR2 SVGEGT. CDR3 length equals 14 residues.

The rearrangement uses TRBV12-5 and TRBJ1-1; D call uncertain. The CDR3 has 14 residues. Germline V gene data show CDR1 as LGHNT and CDR2 as FRNRAP. V lost 2 bases and J 2 bases, leaving 9 bases between the germline ends. The CDR3 sequence: CASGLYSTNTEAFF. In nucleotides, the CDR3 is TGTGCTAGTGGTTTGTACAGCACCAACACTGAAGCTTTCTTT.

The chain carries TRBV5-1 and TRBJ2-5; 7 bases agree with TRBD1. The CDR3 runs to 15 residues. Germline loops: CDR1 SGHRS, CDR2 YFSETQ. V gave up 4 bases and J gave up 5 bases; unmatched junction bases: 11. CDR3 protein: CASSTTRQGRETQYF. The CDR3 DNA reads as TGCGCCAGCAGCACAACACGACAGGGTCGCGAGACCCAGTACTTC.

The CDR3 region has the DNA TGTGCCAGCAGCCCCACGGTACAAGAGACCCAGTACTTC. This sequence encodes CASSPTVQETQYF. V and J are TRBV6-5 and TRBJ2-5; D gene uncertain. Germline assignment: CDR1 MNHEY and CDR2 SVGAGI. V gave up 6 bases and J gave up 2 bases, with 10 bases separating them. This CDR3 is 13 amino acids long.

The chain links TRBV6-1 to TRBJ2-3, with D perhaps TRBD2 (7 bases). V lost 2 bases to trimming and J lost 1 base, with 16 bases between them. Germline V gene sequence: CDR1 MNHNS, CDR2 SASEGT. This CDR3 spans 17 amino acids. The CDR3 is CASSERWGGTRTDTQYF. CDR3 bases: TGTGCCAGCAGTGAAAGGTGGGGGGGCACCCGCACAGATACGCAGTATTTT.